This T cell receptor beta chain was obtained from a study of breast tumors, draining lymph nodes, adjacent tissues. Whole-study findings and limits: Compared with lymph nodes, tumors were less diverse; compared with nontumor tissue, more. Tumor and nontumor repertoires were significantly more similar in luminal-like than in basal-like breast cancer. Data only fit, rather than demonstrated, lymph node origin of most tumor T cells. Data fit most tumor T cells coming from lymph node, expanding in tumor.

This clonotype has just a few counts. Its antigen is not known. TCRdb re-derived calls from the multiplex PCR reads in MiXCR, one entry per CDR3 protein. The sample has 290,000 or so distinct CDR3 sequences, about 30% seen once. Axillary draining lymph nodes of breast cancer patients supplied the node samples. The junction had 5 bases not matched to a gene; V was cut back by 0 bases and J by 3 bases. The germline gives CDR1 GTSNPN, CDR2 SVGIG (reference sequence). CDR3 length equals 15 residues. The chain uses TRBV30 and TRBJ2-3; the match to TRBD2 covers 8 bases. The sequence came from a female donor with breast cancer. Some clones in this sample may be carry-over from other donors' samples. Material for sequencing was axillary lymph node tissue. CDR3 loop: CAWSVPGGITDTQYF. The CDR3 DNA reads TGTGCCTGGAGTGTACCGGGAGGGATAACAGATACGCAGTATTTT. Together with reference TRBV30 and TRBJ2-3, the CDR3 gives the full variable domain: SQTIHQWPATLVQPVGSPLSLECTVEGTSNPNLYWYRQAAGRGLQLLFYSVGIGQISSEVPQNLSASRPQDRQFILSSKKLLLSDSGFYLCAWSVPGGITDTQYFGPGTRLTVL.